This TCR beta chain came from a study of cytomegalovirus exposure and HLA in healthy donors. In the study overall: Out of 170 million or so T cells, an earlier analysis found fewer than 140 million unique TCR beta sequences in total.

The PCR ran on 60 Vbeta and 13 Jbeta primers. Data came from immunoSEQ multiplex PCR; TCRdb stores just in-frame clones and leaves some out. The profile shows 120,000 or so clones, approximately 80% of them singletons. V lost 0 bases and J lost 2, with 9 bases in between. The CDR3 runs to 15 residues. Germline V gene data show CDR1 as SGDLS and CDR2 as YYNGEE. General observations from the study: Prediction of most subjects' HLA-A and HLA-B alleles by TCR beta sequences was reportedly accurate. Highest at DRB1 and lowest at HLA-C, TCR association rates differed among HLA loci in a later analysis. HLA alleles were associated with fewer than 20,000 TCR beta sequences in a later analysis at 0.05 false discovery rate.

Turning to this clone: The target antigen is unknown.

This chain links TRBV9 with TRBJ2-1, with D possibly TRBD2 on 6 matching bases. Sequenced: PBMCs. The receptor's source is a human donor in good health. CDR3 sequence reads: CASSVVSGAYNEQFF. CDR3 nucleotide sequence: TGTGCCAGCAGCGTAGTTTCGGGAGCCTACAATGAGCAGTTCTTC.